This is a list of T cell receptor beta chains from one sample in a study of blood T cell repertoires in COVID-19. The assay was immunoSEQ multiplex PCR, and TCRdb's table has in-frame clones only and misses some. The sample has 250,000 to 300,000 clones; around 93% are singletons. The sequencing input was PBMCs or T cells enriched from blood (not recorded which). The origin of the receptors is a human donor in a cohort exposed to, infected with or recovered from COVID-19 (not recorded which). The donor label of this sample is uncertain. The CDR3 runs from the conserved cysteine through the conserved F or W. Fields, in order: V gene, D gene, clone size, J gene, CDR3 length, CDR3 DNA, CDR3 protein. D genes are given only for firm matches. Only part of the rows carry a size: once, few, many, or a class if the clone is expanded.

V: TRBV2
D: NA
size: NA
J: TRBJ2-5
length: 16
DNA: TGTGCCAGTGGATGGGTTAAGGACTCGTACCAAGAGACCCAGTACTTC
CDR3: CASGWVKDSYQETQYF

V: TRBV11-2
D: NA
size: once
J: TRBJ2-4
length: 15
DNA: TGTGCCAGCAGCCAAAGGGGTGGTGGGGAAAACATTCAGTACTTC
CDR3: CASSQRGGGENIQYF

V: TRBV6-5
D: TRBD1
size: NA
J: TRBJ1-3
length: 15
DNA: TGTGCCAGCACTCGCAAGGGGGCGCGGGGAAACACCATATATTTT
CDR3: CASTRKGARGNTIYF

V: TRBV4-1
D: NA
size: NA
J: TRBJ1-5
length: 16
DNA: TGCGCCAGCAGCCAAGATGTCCAGGGATCGGGCCAGCCCCAGCATTTT
CDR3: CASSQDVQGSGQPQHF

V: TRBV11-2
D: NA
size: NA
J: TRBJ1-1
length: 14
DNA: TGTGCCAGCAGCTCAATTCGGTACGTCACTGAAGCTTTCTTT
CDR3: CASSSIRYVTEAFF

V: TRBV5-1
D: NA
size: NA
J: TRBJ2-3
length: 14
DNA: TGCGCCAGCAGCCTAGCAGACCACACAGATACGCAGTATTTT
CDR3: CASSLADHTDTQYF

V: TRBV19
D: TRBD1
size: NA
J: TRBJ2-7
length: 15
DNA: TGTGCCAGTAGTCCCGGGACAGGGGGAACCTACGAGCAGTACTTC
CDR3: CASSPGTGGTYEQYF

V: TRBV5-1
D: TRBD2
size: NA
J: TRBJ2-3
length: 16
DNA: TGCGCCAGCAGCTTGAGTTCCTCGGGGGGTGCAGATACGCAGTATTTT
CDR3: CASSLSSSGGADTQYF

V: TRBV5-1
D: TRBD1
size: NA
J: TRBJ2-7
length: 15
DNA: TGCGCCAGCAGCCCCGGACAGGGGCTTTCCTACGAGCAGTACTTC
CDR3: CASSPGQGLSYEQYF

V: TRBV5-1
D: NA
size: NA
J: TRBJ2-6
length: 15
DNA: TGCGCCAGCAGCTTGGCGGGATCTGGGGCCAACGTCCTGACTTTC
CDR3: CASSLAGSGANVLTF

V: TRBV4-3
D: TRBD1
size: NA
J: TRBJ1-2
length: 15
DNA: TGCGCCAGCAGCCGTTCGGGACAGGGACCCTATGGCTACACCTTC
CDR3: CASSRSGQGPYGYTF

V: TRBV24-1
D: TRBD1
size: NA
J: TRBJ1-2
length: 14
DNA: TGTGCCACCAGTGACTCGGGACAGCCCTATGGCTACACCTTC
CDR3: CATSDSGQPYGYTF

V: TRBV9
D: TRBD2
size: NA
J: TRBJ2-7
length: 16
DNA: TGTGCCAGCAGCGTAGCTCCACTAGCGCTAAACTACGAGCAGTACTTC
CDR3: CASSVAPLALNYEQYF

V: TRBV7-9
D: NA
size: NA
J: TRBJ1-1
length: 14
DNA: TGTGCCAGCAGCTTCCCAGGGAGGGACACTGAAGCTTTCTTT
CDR3: CASSFPGRDTEAFF

V: TRBV7-9
D: NA
size: once
J: TRBJ1-2
length: 13
DNA: TGTGCCAGCAGCCCGGACGGGAGGGGTGGCTACACCTTC
CDR3: CASSPDGRGGYTF

V: TRBV2
D: NA
size: NA
J: TRBJ1-1
length: 13
DNA: TGTGCCAGCAGTGGCCAGGGAGGGACTGAAGCTTTCTTT
CDR3: CASSGQGGTEAFF

V: TRBV2
D: NA
size: NA
J: TRBJ1-6
length: 13
DNA: TGTGCCAGCGTCGGGACTTATAATTCACCCCTCCACTTT
CDR3: CASVGTYNSPLHF

V: TRBV5-4
D: NA
size: NA
J: TRBJ1-6
length: 14
DNA: TGTGCCAGCAGCTTGGCAGCGGGGGTTTCACCCCTCCACTTT
CDR3: CASSLAAGVSPLHF

V: TRBV7-8
D: NA
size: NA
J: TRBJ1-5
length: 15
DNA: TGTGCCAGCAGCTTAAAACGGGGGGGCAATCAGCCCCAGCATTTT
CDR3: CASSLKRGGNQPQHF

V: TRBV4-1
D: NA
size: NA
J: TRBJ1-1
length: 13
DNA: TGCGCCAGCAGCCAATTGAGGGTAACTGAAGCTTTCTTT
CDR3: CASSQLRVTEAFF

V: TRBV6-2/TRBV6-3
D: NA
size: NA
J: TRBJ1-2
length: 12
DNA: TGTGCCAGCAGCGACAGGACCTATGGCTACACCTTC
CDR3: CASSDRTYGYTF

V: TRBV12-3/TRBV12-4
D: NA
size: once
J: TRBJ1-1
length: 13
DNA: TGTGCCAGCAGTACACAGGGCGACACTGAAGCTTTCTTT
CDR3: CASSTQGDTEAFF

V: TRBV7-9
D: TRBD2
size: NA
J: TRBJ2-1
length: 17
DNA: TGTGCCAGCAGCTTAGGTCTGCGGGGGGGCTCCTACAATGAGCAGTTCTTC
CDR3: CASSLGLRGGSYNEQFF

V: TRBV2
D: NA
size: NA
J: TRBJ1-6
length: 18
DNA: TGTGCCAGCAGTAATCCCCGGGCGGGGGCCAACTATAATTCACCCCTCCACTTT
CDR3: CASSNPRAGANYNSPLHF

V: TRBV3-1/TRBV3-2
D: TRBD2
size: NA
J: TRBJ2-1
length: 14
DNA: TGTGCCAGCAGCCAGCGGGGGGAACACAATGAGCAGTTCTTC
CDR3: CASSQRGEHNEQFF

V: TRBV19
D: NA
size: NA
J: TRBJ1-1
length: 15
DNA: TGTGCCAGTAAGGATTCAGCATGGGGCCCCTCTGAAGCTTTCTTT
CDR3: CASKDSAWGPSEAFF

V: TRBV30
D: TRBD2
size: NA
J: TRBJ2-1
length: 13
DNA: TGTGCCTGGAGGGCTAGCGGTGGAGATGAGCAGTTCTTC
CDR3: CAWRASGGDEQFF

V: TRBV28
D: NA
size: NA
J: TRBJ2-3
length: 15
DNA: TGTGCCAGCAGTTTTTTCGGAGCGACCACAGATACGCAGTATTTT
CDR3: CASSFFGATTDTQYF

V: TRBV29-1
D: NA
size: NA
J: TRBJ2-2
length: 14
DNA: TGCAGCGTTGTCGGGGGAGTGGACACCGGGGAGCTGTTTTTT
CDR3: CSVVGGVDTGELFF

V: TRBV3-1/TRBV3-2
D: NA
size: NA
J: TRBJ2-2
length: 16
DNA: TGTGCCAGCAGCCAAGATAGGTTAAGTGGGCGCGGGGAGCTGTTTTTT
CDR3: CASSQDRLSGRGELFF

V: TRBV5-4
D: NA
size: NA
J: TRBJ2-3
length: 14
DNA: TGTGCCAGCAGCTTTTGGAGGCTCACAGATACGCAGTATTTT
CDR3: CASSFWRLTDTQYF

V: TRBV6-5
D: NA
size: NA
J: TRBJ1-1
length: 14
DNA: TGTGCCAGCAGTCCACAAAACAGCAACACTGAAGCTTTCTTT
CDR3: CASSPQNSNTEAFF

V: TRBV7-2
D: NA
size: NA
J: TRBJ1-3
length: 14
DNA: TGTGCCAGCAGCTTACTACGGGGTCTGGACACCATATATTTT
CDR3: CASSLLRGLDTIYF

V: TRBV4-1
D: TRBD2
size: NA
J: TRBJ2-2
length: 16
DNA: TGCGCCAGCAGCCAAGACCCGCGACTAGCTAGCGGGGAGCTGTTTTTT
CDR3: CASSQDPRLASGELFF

V: TRBV7-8
D: NA
size: NA
J: TRBJ1-2
length: 13
DNA: TGTGCCAGCAGCTTAACAGAAAACTATGGCTACACCTTC
CDR3: CASSLTENYGYTF

V: TRBV3-1/TRBV3-2
D: NA
size: NA
J: TRBJ1-1
length: 12
DNA: TGTGCCAGCAGCCAAGGAAGCCGCGGGGCTTTCTTT
CDR3: CASSQGSRGAFF

V: TRBV2
D: NA
size: NA
J: TRBJ1-4
length: 16
DNA: TGTGCCAGCAGTGAAATAGACCGGGATGCTAATGAAAAACTGTTTTTT
CDR3: CASSEIDRDANEKLFF

V: TRBV18
D: NA
size: NA
J: TRBJ2-7
length: 13
DNA: TGTGCCAGCTCACCAGAGGCTCGACAGGCCCTCATCTTC
CDR3: CASSPEARQALIF

V: TRBV2
D: TRBD1
size: NA
J: TRBJ2-1
length: 15
DNA: TGTGCCAGCAGGAGAGGGACAGGGGCGTTGAATGAGCAGTTCTTC
CDR3: CASRRGTGALNEQFF

V: TRBV15
D: TRBD2
size: NA
J: TRBJ2-1
length: 16
DNA: TGTGCCACCAGCTTGGGGGGGCGGGGGGCGAGGAATGAGCAGTTCTTC
CDR3: CATSLGGRGARNEQFF